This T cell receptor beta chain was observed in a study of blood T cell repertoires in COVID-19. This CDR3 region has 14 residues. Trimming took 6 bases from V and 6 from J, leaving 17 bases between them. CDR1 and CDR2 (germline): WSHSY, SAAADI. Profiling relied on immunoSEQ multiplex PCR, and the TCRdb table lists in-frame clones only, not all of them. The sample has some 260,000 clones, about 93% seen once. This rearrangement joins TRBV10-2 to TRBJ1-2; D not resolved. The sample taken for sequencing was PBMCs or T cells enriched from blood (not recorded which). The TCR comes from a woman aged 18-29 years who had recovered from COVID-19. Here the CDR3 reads CASRPSGSGDGYTF. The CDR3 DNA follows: TGCGCCAGCAGACCATCTGGATCAGGCGATGGCTACACCTTC.